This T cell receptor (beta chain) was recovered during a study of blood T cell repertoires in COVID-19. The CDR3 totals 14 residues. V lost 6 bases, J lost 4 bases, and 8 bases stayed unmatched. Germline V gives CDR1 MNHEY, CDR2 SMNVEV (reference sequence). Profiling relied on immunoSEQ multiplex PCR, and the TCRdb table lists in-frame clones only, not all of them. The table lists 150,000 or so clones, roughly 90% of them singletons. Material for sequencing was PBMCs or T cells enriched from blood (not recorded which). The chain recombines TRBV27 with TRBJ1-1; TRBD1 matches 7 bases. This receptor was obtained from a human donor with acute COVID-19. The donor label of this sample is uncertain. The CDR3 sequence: CASSYRQGSTEAFF. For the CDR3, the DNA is TGTGCCAGCAGCTACCGACAGGGAAGCACTGAAGCTTTCTTT.